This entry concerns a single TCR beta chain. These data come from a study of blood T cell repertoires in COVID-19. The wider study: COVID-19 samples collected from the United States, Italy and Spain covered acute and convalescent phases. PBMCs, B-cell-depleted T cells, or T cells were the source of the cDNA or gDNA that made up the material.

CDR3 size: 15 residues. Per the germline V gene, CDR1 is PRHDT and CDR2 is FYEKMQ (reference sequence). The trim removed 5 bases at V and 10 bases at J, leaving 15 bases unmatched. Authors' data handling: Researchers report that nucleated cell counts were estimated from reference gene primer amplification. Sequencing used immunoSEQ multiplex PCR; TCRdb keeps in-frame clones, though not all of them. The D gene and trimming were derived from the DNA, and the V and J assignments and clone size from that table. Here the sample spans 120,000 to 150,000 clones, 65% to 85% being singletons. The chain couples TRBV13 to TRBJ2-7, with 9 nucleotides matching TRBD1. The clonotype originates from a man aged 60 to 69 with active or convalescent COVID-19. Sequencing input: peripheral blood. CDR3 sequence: CASSDTTGGRWEQYF. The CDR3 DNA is TGTGCCAGCAGCGATACAACAGGGGGCCGCTGGGAACAGTACTTC.